Each of the 32 T cell receptor beta chains below was sequenced from the same sample in a study of identical twins. TCRdb analysed the 5' RACE reads with MiXCR anew, one entry per CDR3 protein. This repertoire shows roughly 250,000 distinct CDR3 sequences, roughly 13% found once; its top ten account for approximately 10%. The material sequenced was memory (CD45RO+) T cells sorted from blood. Receptors originate from a woman aged 18-35 years in good health.

The chain has TRBV5-5 and TRBJ2-1, with D tentatively TRBD1 or TRBD2 (5 bases each). Germline CDR1 and CDR2: SGHKS and YYEKEE (reference sequence). V lost 4 bases and J lost 8, with 19 bases in between. The CDR3 extends over 15 amino acids. The CDR3 spells CASSRGTGDFDEQFF. In DNA, the CDR3 is TGTGCCAGCAGCCGGGGAACAGGAGATTTCGATGAGCAGTTCTTC.

This chain connects TRBV5-1 to TRBJ2-2, with TRBD1 identical over 7 bases. The CDR3 is 15 amino acids. CDR1 is SGHRS and CDR2 is YFSETQ in the germline V gene. V shed 0 bases and J 5 bases; nucleotides not matched to a gene: 4. The CDR3 is CASSLGGTATGELFF. The CDR3 DNA sequence: TGCGCCAGCAGCTTGGGGGGGACAGCAACCGGGGAGCTGTTTTTT.

This sequence joins TRBV10-3 and TRBJ2-5; no clear D. V was shortened by 2 bases and J by 2 bases, with 9 bases between the two germline ends. CDR1 is ENHRY and CDR2 is SYGVKD in the germline V gene. This CDR3 contains 14 residues. The CDR3 protein is CAISERGLQETQYF. The CDR3 DNA reads TGTGCCATCAGTGAGCGTGGGTTGCAAGAGACCCAGTACTTC.

J is TRBJ2-1 and V is TRBV29-1; 9 positions agree with TRBD2. Germline assignment: CDR1 SQVTM and CDR2 ANQGSEA. J lost 5 bases, V lost 6 bases, and 2 bases had no gene match. This CDR3 has 12 amino acids. Written as DNA, the CDR3 is TGCAGCGTCGTAGCGGGGGACAATGAGCAGTTCTTC. Translating it yields CSVVAGDNEQFF.

This chain joins TRBV5-1 and TRBJ2-2; no reliable D call. Germline CDR1 and CDR2: SGHRS and YFSETQ. Deletions cut 2 bases from V and 5 bases from J, with 13 bases between. This CDR3 contains 15 residues. Here the CDR3 DNA reads TGCGCCAGCAGCTTCCATGGGCCTGGGACCGGGGAGCTGTTTTTT. Protein: CASSFHGPGTGELFF.

This rearrangement joins TRBV5-3 to TRBJ2-2, with D unclear. TRBV5-3 is recorded as an ORF, its role being uncertain. This CDR3 spans 13 amino acids. Trimming removed 2 bases at V and 6 bases at J, with 8 bases between. The CDR3, as DNA: TGTGCCAGAAGCTTTCCAAGGGCCGGGGAGCTGTTTTTT. Protein: CARSFPRAGELFF.

This clonotype came up many times. The gene calls are TRBV20-1 and TRBJ2-7; 10 bases fit TRBD2. V lost 2 bases, J lost 4 bases, and 5 bases stayed unmatched. Germline V gives CDR1 DFQATT, CDR2 SNEGSKA (reference sequence). The CDR3 length is 14 residues. CDR3 region: CSARPFSGRYEQYF. CDR3 in DNA: TGCAGTGCTAGACCTTTTAGCGGGAGGTACGAGCAGTACTTC.

The chain employs TRBV7-8 and TRBJ2-3; D remains ambiguous. The CDR3 sequence is 13 residues long. With 2 bases removed from V and 5 bases from J, the gap between germline ends came to 8 bases. From germline, CDR1 is SGHVS and CDR2 FQNEAQ. The CDR3 loop reads CASSLRDLDTQYF. The CDR3 DNA follows: TGTGCCAGCAGCTTACGAGACCTAGATACGCAGTATTTT.

The chain has TRBV7-9 and TRBJ1-6; no reliable D call. The germline CDR1 and CDR2 sequences are SEHNR and FQNEAQ (reference sequence). V lost 5 bases to trimming and J lost 9 bases, with 11 bases between them. There are 13 residues in the CDR3. Here the CDR3 DNA reads TGTGCCAGCAGCCAGCTCGAGTCTTCACCCCTCCACTTT. Its protein product is CASSQLESSPLHF. The variable domain in full, completed from reference TRBV7-9 and TRBJ1-6, reads DTGVSQNPRHKITKRGQNVTFRCDPISEHNRLYWYRQTLGQGPEFLTYFQNEAQLEKSRLLSDRFSAERPKGSFSTLEIQRTEQGDSAMYLCASSQLESSPLHFGNGTRLTVT.

This clonotype was seen a handful of times. The chain couples TRBV11-2 to TRBJ1-3; TRBD1 is a possible D gene (5 bases). The CDR3 is 18 amino acids. In germline, CDR1 is SGHAT, CDR2 FQNNGV. Trimming stripped 5 bases from V and 4 bases from J, with 24 bases between. CDR3 region: CASSPVTVSTTDGNTIYF. CDR3 in DNA: TGTGCCAGCAGCCCGGTGACAGTTTCCACCACCGACGGAAACACCATATATTTT.

The chain is built from TRBV12-3 or TRBV12-4 and TRBJ1-1; D gene uncertain. Trimming took 7 bases from V and 3 from J, leaving 15 bases between them. The CDR3 consists of 14 residues. The CDR3 DNA sequence: TGTGCCAGCACCACTCTCCAGGCCTACACTGAAGCTTTCTTT. It is translated as CASTTLQAYTEAFF.

This clonotype turned up a few times. The chain recombines TRBV7-2 with TRBJ2-1; D remains ambiguous. Deletions cut 3 bases from V and 8 bases from J, with 11 bases between. Germline V gene sequence: CDR1 SGHTA, CDR2 FQGNSA. This CDR3 spans 13 amino acids. The CDR3 region is CASSFQARDEQFF. As DNA, the CDR3 is TGTGCCAGCAGCTTCCAAGCTAGGGATGAGCAGTTCTTC.

The gene calls are TRBV7-6 and TRBJ2-7; 8 bases align to TRBD2. The junction had 8 bases not matched to a gene; V was cut back by 1 base and J by 3 bases. This CDR3 region has 16 residues. CDR1 and CDR2 from the germline V gene are SGHVS and FNYEAQ. The CDR3 protein is CASSLDTGGLGYEQYF. CDR3 nucleotide sequence: TGTGCCAGCAGCTTAGATACGGGAGGGCTTGGCTACGAGCAGTACTTC.

This clonotype came up many times. The CDR3 here is CASSFRGDTQYF. For the CDR3, the DNA is TGTGCCAGCAGCTTTAGAGGCGATACGCAGTATTTT. This sequence joins TRBV7-2 and TRBJ2-3; D uncertain. The germline gives CDR1 SGHTA, CDR2 FQGNSA. The CDR3 spans 12 residues. Trimming pared 3 bases from V and 6 bases from J, leaving 7 bases between.

The J gene is TRBJ2-2, the V gene TRBV20-1; D remains ambiguous. CDR1 is DFQATT, CDR2 SNEGSKA, per germline (reference sequence). This CDR3 is built from 12 residues. CDR3 nucleotide sequence: TGCAGCCTCGGACCAACAACCTGGGAGCTGTTTTTT. Amino acids: CSLGPTTWELFF.

This clonotype was counted ten times or more. The chain joins TRBV5-1 to TRBJ1-2, with a weak D call TRBD1 (6 bases). Germline V gene sequence: CDR1 SGHRS, CDR2 YFSETQ. V lost 5 bases and J lost 0, with 14 bases in between. The CDR3 has 15 amino acids. CDR3 loop: CASSSDRPSNYGYTF. The CDR3 nucleotides read TGCGCCAGCAGTTCCGACAGGCCTTCTAACTATGGCTACACCTTC.

V and J are TRBV3-1 and TRBJ1-1; weak D call: TRBD1 (5 bases). Germline CDR1 reads LGHDT; CDR2 reads YNNKEL (reference sequence). V lost 1 base, J lost 4 bases, and 7 bases lay in between. There are 13 residues in the CDR3. CDR3 sequence: CASSQATVTEAFF. The CDR3 DNA is TGTGCCAGCAGCCAAGCGACAGTCACTGAAGCTTTCTTT. The whole variable domain, filled in from reference TRBV3-1 and TRBJ1-1, reads DTAVSQTPKYLVTQMGNDKSIKCEQNLGHDTMYWYKQDSKKFLKIMFSYNNKELIINETVPNRFSPKSPDKAHLNLHINSLELGDSAVYFCASSQATVTEAFFGQGTRLTVV.

This rearrangement joins TRBV9 to TRBJ2-7, with D perhaps matching TRBD1 or TRBD2 (5 bases each). The length of the CDR3 is 15 residues. With 3 bases removed from V and 6 bases from J, the gap between germline ends came to 19 bases. CDR1 and CDR2 from the germline V gene are SGDLS and YYNGEE. The CDR3 is CASSARSGKGSEQYF. For the CDR3, the DNA is TGTGCCAGCAGCGCCCGATCAGGAAAGGGGAGCGAGCAGTACTTC.

This clonotype appeared a few times. This chain uses TRBV5-5 with TRBJ2-3, with D perhaps TRBD1 (6 bases). This CDR3 is built from 16 residues. V was pared by 4 bases and J by 2 bases, with 17 bases between. CDR1 and CDR2 from the germline V gene are SGHKS and YYEKEE (reference sequence). CDR3 sequence (DNA): TGTGCCAGCAGCACCCCCCAGGGGCGCAACACAGATACGCAGTATTTT. Translating gives CASSTPQGRNTDTQYF. Full variable domain (rest looked up from reference TRBV5-5 and TRBJ2-3): DAGVTQSPTHLIKTRGQQVTLRCSPISGHKSVSWYQQVLGQGPQFIFQYYEKEERGRGNFPDRFSARQFPNYSSELNVNALLLGDSALYLCASSTPQGRNTDTQYFGPGTRLTVL.

This clonotype turned up a few times. The chain has TRBV5-1 and TRBJ2-3, with 8 bases aligning to TRBD1. The V gene end was trimmed by 5 bases and the J gene end by 4 bases; junction bases not matched to a gene: 6. CDR1 and CDR2 (germline): SGHRS, YFSETQ. CDR3 length: 14 amino acids. CDR3 loop: CASSVTGAPDTQYF. Here the CDR3 DNA reads TGCGCCAGCAGTGTGACAGGGGCCCCAGATACGCAGTATTTT. The full variable domain, rest sourced from reference TRBV5-1 and TRBJ2-3, is KAGVTQTPRYLIKTRGQQVTLSCSPISGHRSVSWYQQTPGQGLQFLFEYFSETQRNKGNFPGRFSGRQFSNSRSEMNVSTLELGDSALYLCASSVTGAPDTQYFGPGTRLTVL.

This clonotype was recorded a few times. The gene calls are TRBV20-1 and TRBJ2-3; 13 bases match TRBD2. The trim removed 4 bases at V and 0 bases at J, leaving 4 bases unmatched. Per the germline V gene, CDR1 is DFQATT and CDR2 is SNEGSKA (reference sequence). This CDR3 spans 16 amino acids. CDR3 sequence (DNA): TGCAGTGCTAAAGGGACTAGCGGGATCAGCACAGATACGCAGTATTTT. Protein product: CSAKGTSGISTDTQYF.

This clonotype was found a few times. The chain is built from TRBV20-1 and TRBJ2-3, with TRBD1 identical over 7 bases. Germline V CDR1 and CDR2: DFQATT, SNEGSKA (reference sequence). This CDR3 comprises 14 residues. J gave up 7 bases and V 0 bases, and 7 bases lay outside the gene matches. CDR3 sequence reads: CSARETPGGYTQYF. The CDR3 coding sequence is TGCAGTGCTAGAGAAACGCCAGGGGGTTATACGCAGTATTTT.

The chain is built from TRBV6-5 and TRBJ1-2; TRBD1 matches 9 bases. J gave up 1 base and V 2 bases, and 5 bases lay outside the gene matches. This CDR3 comprises 16 residues. CDR1 is MNHEY, CDR2 SVGAGI, per germline. The CDR3 sequence: CASSYGTGRNNYGYTF. As DNA, the CDR3 is TGTGCCAGCAGTTACGGGACAGGGAGGAATAACTATGGCTACACCTTC.

This clonotype was observed at least ten times. This CDR3 is CSAGTGNDQPQHF. For the CDR3, the DNA is TGCAGTGCTGGGACAGGGAACGATCAGCCCCAGCATTTT. The chain recombines TRBV20-1 with TRBJ1-5, with 9 bases aligning to TRBD1. V gave up 5 bases and J gave up 5 bases; unmatched junction bases: 4. The CDR3 is made up of 13 amino acids. Per the germline V gene, CDR1 is DFQATT and CDR2 is SNEGSKA (reference sequence).

This clonotype was picked up a small number of times. The J gene is TRBJ2-7, the V gene TRBV28; D gene unclear. Trimming took 6 bases from V and 6 from J, leaving 9 bases between them. The CDR3 loop spans 11 amino acids. The germline CDR1 and CDR2 sequences are MDHEN and SYDVKM. DNA of the CDR3: TGTGCCAGCAGGTCGCCCAGCGAGCAGTACTTC. As protein: CASRSPSEQYF.

The rearrangement joins TRBV20-1 to TRBJ2-5; TRBD2 agrees at 10 bases. This CDR3 is built from 15 residues. V lost 0 bases and J lost 1; bases outside the gene matches: 2. Germline V CDR1 and CDR2: DFQATT, SNEGSKA (reference sequence). The CDR3 sequence is CSARDASGGQETQYF. As DNA, the CDR3 is TGCAGTGCTAGAGACGCTAGCGGGGGCCAAGAGACCCAGTACTTC.

The rearrangement links TRBV15 to TRBJ1-5; D gene ambiguous. This CDR3 contains 14 residues. Trimming removed 0 bases from V and 6 bases from J, with 9 bases in between. The germline CDR1 and CDR2 sequences are LNHNV and YYDKDF (reference sequence). CDR3 residues: CATSRDWTSQPQHF. The CDR3 nucleotides read TGTGCCACCAGCAGAGATTGGACTAGTCAGCCCCAGCATTTT.

This clonotype occurred a few times. The chain links TRBV7-2 to TRBJ2-1; no reliable D call. The CDR3 consists of 14 residues. V lost 3 bases, J lost 8 bases, and 14 bases lay in between. Germline-derived CDR1 and CDR2 are SGHTA and FQGNSA. The CDR3 reads CASSLTDISYEQFF. For the CDR3, the DNA is TGTGCCAGCAGCTTGACCGATATATCCTATGAGCAGTTCTTC. Drawing the rest from reference TRBV7-2 and TRBJ2-1, the complete variable domain is GAGVSQSPSNKVTEKGKDVELRCDPISGHTALYWYRQSLGQGLEFLIYFQGNSAPDKSGLPSDRFSAERTGGSVSTLTIQRTQQEDSAVYLCASSLTDISYEQFFGPGTRLTVL.

The table lists this clonotype with a few counts. This rearrangement joins TRBV12-3 or TRBV12-4 to TRBJ2-2; the D is unclear. V lost 6 bases and J 8 bases, leaving 10 bases between the germline ends. CDR3 length equals 12 residues. CDR3 sequence reads: CASSPLRGELFF. Here the CDR3 DNA reads TGTGCCAGCAGCCCTCTTAGGGGGGAGCTGTTTTTT.

Note on this clonotype: Since a much larger clone is just one base distant, this may be a read error. The chain carries TRBV20-1 and TRBJ1-2; D remains ambiguous. CDR3 length: 12 amino acids. The V gene lost 4 bases and the J gene lost 0 bases, with 6 bases spanning the gap. The germline gives CDR1 DFQATT, CDR2 SNEGSKA (reference sequence). CDR3 in DNA: TGCAGTGCTACCTGGACTAACTATGGCTACACCTTC. It specifies CSATWTNYGYTF.

This clonotype has at least ten counts. The J gene is TRBJ2-2, the V gene TRBV12-3 or TRBV12-4; 9 bases fit TRBD1. This CDR3 has 15 residues. Losses at the gene ends were 5 bases for V and 5 bases for J; bases not matched to a gene: 6. DNA for the CDR3: TGTGCCAGCAGTCCGCGGACAGGGGAGACCGGGGAGCTGTTTTTT. Encoded protein: CASSPRTGETGELFF.

This CDR3 is CASSVGQTYGYTF. CDR3 nucleotides: TGTGCCAGCAGCGTAGGACAGACATATGGCTACACCTTC. The rearrangement uses TRBV9 and TRBJ1-2; D possibly corresponds to TRBD1 (5 bases). V lost 0 bases and J lost 5, with 8 bases in between. The CDR3 totals 13 residues. Germline V gives CDR1 SGDLS, CDR2 YYNGEE.